These 18 T cell receptor beta chains originate from one sample sequenced in a study of shared clonotypes between healthy human individuals (dated by TCRdb to the early 2020s). Library construction relied on the immunoSEQ multiplex PCR assay. Held by TCRdb, this immuneACCESS table contains in-frame sequences only and omits some clones. Under half of the omission traces to an unresolved V gene where checked; the cause of the rest is unknown. The sample table holds roughly 2.6 million clones, of which around nine tenths were seen once. About 0.13% of the sample rests with the top ten. The sequencing input was naive CD4+ T cells sorted from blood. The label giving this sample's cell subset or site can be read as: CD45RA+ positively selected. These receptors were taken from a man in his late teens or twenties in good health.

The genes are TRBV5-1 and TRBJ1-5, with a tentative D call TRBD1 (6 bases). CDR1 is SGHRS, CDR2 YFSETQ, per germline. V was trimmed by 3 bases and J by 6 bases, leaving 22 bases between them. The CDR3 consists of 17 residues. The CDR3 here is CASSWGGREEFSQPQHF. CDR3 in DNA: TGCGCCAGCAGCTGGGGGGGCAGGGAGGAGTTCAGTCAGCCCCAGCATTTT.

V and J are TRBV11-2 and TRBJ2-1, with 11 bases lining up with TRBD2. The CDR3 covers 17 residues. Unmatched junction bases numbered 7, after V lost 3 bases and J lost 3 bases. Germline V CDR1 and CDR2: SGHAT, FQNNGV. CDR3 nucleotide sequence: TGTGCCAGCAGCTTCCCCGTAGCGGGGGGGAACTACAATGAGCAGTTCTTC. It encodes CASSFPVAGGNYNEQFF.

J is TRBJ2-1 and V is TRBV7-9, with 9 nucleotides matching TRBD2. Germline values: CDR1 SEHNR, CDR2 FQNEAQ (reference sequence). This CDR3 region has 15 residues. The J segment lost 13 bases and the V segment lost 0 bases, leaving 10 bases of the junction unmatched. The CDR3 sequence is CASSLAALAGLHQFF. CDR3 in DNA: TGTGCCAGCAGCTTAGCGGCCCTAGCGGGACTACACCAGTTCTTC.

The chain joins TRBV7-2 to TRBJ2-2; 7 bases are shared with TRBD1. V was clipped by 2 bases and J by 5 bases; unmatched bases: 8. Germline lookup yields CDR1 SGHTA and CDR2 FQGNSA. The CDR3 extends over 16 amino acids. The CDR3 DNA follows: TGTGCCAGCAGCTTATTAGACAGGGCTCCTACCGGGGAGCTGTTTTTT. It codes for CASSLLDRAPTGELFF.

Only one count was recorded for this clone. The chain has TRBV6-4 and TRBJ2-3; possibly TRBD2 for D (5 bases). The CDR3 runs to 13 residues. Looked up from germline, CDR1 is MRHNA and CDR2 is SNTAGT. V lost 10 bases and J lost 0, with 11 bases in between. In nucleotides, the CDR3 is TGTGCCACTCCGACTACTAGCACAGATACGCAGTATTTT. This sequence encodes CATPTTSTDTQYF.

This chain connects TRBV27 to TRBJ2-7; 10 nucleotides align to TRBD2. CDR3 size: 15 residues. V trimming: 7 bases; J trimming: 7 bases; junction bases outside the gene matches: 13. The V gene's germline CDR1 is MNHEY and CDR2 SMNVEV (reference sequence). The chain's CDR3 is CASTRRLAGVWEQYF. DNA of the CDR3: TGTGCCAGCACTCGGCGGCTAGCGGGAGTCTGGGAGCAGTACTTC.

The chain carries TRBV2 and TRBJ1-2; D is perhaps TRBD1 (5 bases). V gave up 0 bases and J gave up 3 bases, with 17 bases separating them. Germline-derived CDR1 and CDR2 are SNHLY and FYNNEI. The CDR3 runs 17 residues. CDR3 region: CASSEAGGTTKDYGYTF. The CDR3 region has the DNA TGTGCCAGCAGTGAAGCAGGCGGGACTACGAAGGACTATGGCTACACCTTC. Full variable domain (missing parts from reference TRBV2 and TRBJ1-2): EPEVTQTPSHQVTQMGQEVILRCVPISNHLYFYWYRQILGQKVEFLVSFYNNEISEKSEIFDDQFSVERPDGSNFTLKIRSTKLEDSAMYFCASSEAGGTTKDYGYTFGSGTRLTVV.

This sequence joins TRBV7-9 and TRBJ2-3; either TRBD1 or TRBD2 may fit D (6 bases each). CDR3 length: 15 amino acids. Germline CDR1 SEHNR, CDR2 FQNEAQ (reference sequence). V was trimmed by 4 bases and J by 4 bases, leaving 15 bases between them. CDR3 region: CASSSWGALADTQYF. The CDR3 DNA reads TGTGCCAGCAGCTCCTGGGGGGCGCTCGCAGATACGCAGTATTTT.

The chain is built from TRBV5-5 and TRBJ2-3; 8 bases align to TRBD1. The V gene end was trimmed by 6 bases and the J gene end by 1 base; junction bases not matched to a gene: 13. The CDR3 contains 17 residues. In germline, CDR1 is SGHKS, CDR2 YYEKEE (reference sequence). The CDR3 sequence: CASTRDSGGRGTDTQYF. In nucleotides, the CDR3 is TGTGCCAGCACGCGCGACTCAGGGGGCCGAGGCACAGATACGCAGTATTTT.

This clone was observed a handful of times. V usage is TRBV7-9 and J usage is TRBJ2-7; 11 positions match TRBD2. CDR3 length: 14 amino acids. Germline CDR1 reads SEHNR; CDR2 reads FQNEAQ (reference sequence). Trimming removed 7 bases from V and 0 bases from J; junction bases left unmatched: 2. The CDR3 sequence: CASTGTSGSYEQYF. The CDR3 bases are TGTGCCAGCACGGGGACTAGCGGCTCCTACGAGCAGTACTTC. Full variable domain (rest looked up from reference TRBV7-9 and TRBJ2-7): DTGVSQNPRHKITKRGQNVTFRCDPISEHNRLYWYRQTLGQGPEFLTYFQNEAQLEKSRLLSDRFSAERPKGSFSTLEIQRTEQGDSAMYLCASTGTSGSYEQYFGPGTRLTVT.

The CDR3 DNA sequence: TGTGCCAGCAGTTTATCTCGGGGTGGCACTGGAAACACCATATATTTT. Translated, it gives CASSLSRGGTGNTIYF. The chain links TRBV28 to TRBJ1-3; D is unresolved. With 1 base removed from V and 2 bases from J, the gap between germline ends came to 12 bases. This CDR3 region has 16 residues. The germline CDR1 and CDR2 sequences are MDHEN and SYDVKM.

The sample holds one count of this clone. The chain recombines TRBV10-3 with TRBJ2-3; TRBD2 aligns across 9 bases. The CDR3 spans 16 residues. V trimming: 4 bases; J trimming: 8 bases; junction bases outside the gene matches: 13. Germline V gives CDR1 ENHRY, CDR2 SYGVKD. DNA for the CDR3: TGTGCCATCAGTGCCGGGACTAGCCCATCCCCGGGTACGCAGTATTTT. It specifies CAISAGTSPSPGTQYF.

V and J are TRBV19 and TRBJ1-3; D is uncertain. Trimming shortened V by 0 bases and J by 4 bases, and 10 bases separated the two germline ends. The germline gives CDR1 LNHDA, CDR2 SQIVND (reference sequence). The CDR3 covers 15 residues. The CDR3 region is CASSIEGNSGNTIYF. In DNA, the CDR3 is TGTGCCAGTAGTATAGAGGGGAATTCAGGAAACACCATATATTTT. Using reference TRBV19 and TRBJ1-3 for the parts outside the CDR3, the full variable domain is DGGITQSPKYLFRKEGQNVTLSCEQNLNHDAMYWYRQDPGQGLRLIYYSQIVNDFQKGDIAEGYSVSREKKESFPLTVTSAQKNPTAFYLCASSIEGNSGNTIYFGEGSWLTVV.

The V call is TRBV5-6, the J call TRBJ2-3; either TRBD1 or TRBD2 may fit D (6 bases each). V was trimmed by 1 base and J by 5 bases, leaving 23 bases between them. The CDR3 has 18 amino acids. Germline assignment: CDR1 SGHDT and CDR2 YYEEEE. The CDR3 spells CASSLRIGQGRYEDTQYF. DNA of the CDR3: TGTGCCAGCAGCTTGCGTATAGGCCAGGGGAGGTATGAAGATACGCAGTATTTT.

This clone was counted only a few times. The same CDR3 arises from other DNA sequences in this sample as well. This rearrangement joins TRBV2 to TRBJ1-1; a weak D match, TRBD1 (6 bases). The V end lost 4 bases, the J end lost 2 bases, and 8 bases lay between the germline ends. The CDR3 loop spans 13 amino acids. Germline CDR1 SNHLY, CDR2 FYNNEI. CDR3 DNA sequence: TGTGCCAGCAGTGTGGACAGTAACACTGAAGCTTTCTTT. Amino acids: CASSVDSNTEAFF.

The chain is built from TRBV5-6 and TRBJ2-5, with 7 bases identical to TRBD2. This CDR3 has 17 amino acids. Germline lookup yields CDR1 SGHDT and CDR2 YYEEEE. V was clipped by 0 bases and J by 5 bases; unmatched bases: 13. The CDR3 loop is CASSLEGYQRGVETQYF. CDR3 in DNA: TGTGCCAGCAGCTTGGAGGGTTATCAGCGGGGAGTGGAGACCCAGTACTTC.

Here the CDR3 DNA reads TGCGCCAGCAACCACATAGACGGTCCCCGTCGGGAGACCCAGTACTTC. Residues: CASNHIDGPRRETQYF. The rearrangement links TRBV5-1 to TRBJ2-5; D call uncertain. The CDR3 has 16 amino acids. Trimming stripped 6 bases from V and 5 bases from J, with 23 bases between. The germline V gene has CDR1 SGHRS and CDR2 YFSETQ.

The table lists this clone with a count of one. V gene TRBV6-5 combines with J gene TRBJ1-6; TRBD1 might be the D (5 bases). Germline V gene lookup returns CDR1 MNHEY and CDR2 SVGAGI. The CDR3 runs 14 residues. V lost 9 bases, J lost 6 bases, and 15 bases lay in between. CDR3 loop: CASRVTGSNSPLHF. CDR3 in DNA: TGTGCCAGTAGGGTCACAGGCTCTAATTCACCCCTCCACTTT.